The next 29 T cell receptor beta chains were all read from a single sample in a study of shared clonotypes between healthy human individuals. TCRdb keeps only in-frame clones here, not all; method: immunoSEQ multiplex PCR. The data show 2,500,000 or so clones, more than 90% seen once. Sequenced sample: naive CD4+ T cells sorted from blood. As for subset: CD45RA+ positively selected. The origin of the receptors is a man aged 18 to 30 in good health.

The chain couples TRBV18 to TRBJ2-1, with 9 bases fitting TRBD2. The trim removed 2 bases at V and 13 bases at J, leaving 18 bases unmatched. This CDR3 region has 17 residues. Looked up from germline, CDR1 is KGHSH and CDR2 is LQKENI. CDR3 sequence reads: CASSPSSGSRQREKQFF. The CDR3 DNA sequence: TGTGCCAGCTCACCAAGTAGCGGGAGCCGACAACGGGAGAAACAGTTCTTC.

The chain uses TRBV2 and TRBJ2-3, with D hard to call. Germline V gene sequence: CDR1 SNHLY, CDR2 FYNNEI. This CDR3 comprises 14 residues. With 4 bases removed from V and 3 bases from J, the gap between germline ends came to 11 bases. DNA of the CDR3: TGTGCCAGCAGTGCATTGTGGTCTACAGATACGCAGTATTTT. Its protein is CASSALWSTDTQYF.

This clone was picked up a small number of times. V and J are TRBV18 and TRBJ1-4; 7 nucleotides match TRBD1. Trimming took 2 bases from V and 8 from J; bases not matched to a gene: 11. The CDR3 is made up of 16 amino acids. Germline loops: CDR1 KGHSH, CDR2 LQKENI. CDR3 sequence (DNA): TGTGCCAGCTCACCATTCGAGGCTACAGGGGTGGAAAAACTGTTTTTT. Protein: CASSPFEATGVEKLFF.

This rearrangement joins TRBV4-2 to TRBJ1-4; tentatively, D is TRBD1 (5 bases). The CDR3 has 15 residues. The germline gives CDR1 LGHNA, CDR2 YNFKEQ. The V and J ends lost 0 bases and 4 bases respectively, with 9 bases between them. The CDR3: CASSQEWGNNEKLFF. CDR3 DNA: TGTGCCAGCAGCCAAGAGTGGGGGAATAATGAAAAACTGTTTTTT.

The chain joins TRBV5-1 to TRBJ1-2; D uncertain. The CDR3 has 14 amino acids. Germline V gives CDR1 SGHRS, CDR2 YFSETQ. Trimming shortened V by 4 bases and J by 7 bases, and 17 bases separated the two germline ends. This CDR3 is CASSLDRTGLGYTF. The CDR3 DNA follows: TGCGCCAGCAGCCTGGATAGGACGGGTCTTGGCTACACCTTC.

The chain has TRBV6-6 and TRBJ1-2; D perhaps matches TRBD1 (5 bases). Trimming removed 6 bases from V and 4 bases from J, with 18 bases in between. The CDR3 is made up of 15 amino acids. The germline V gene has CDR1 MNHNY and CDR2 SVGAGI (reference sequence). In DNA, the CDR3 is TGTGCCAGCAGGCGAGGGGTGGGCAGAATCTATGGCTACACCTTC. Residues: CASRRGVGRIYGYTF.

The chain has TRBV6-1 and TRBJ2-7; 12 nucleotides match TRBD2. The germline V gene has CDR1 MNHNS and CDR2 SASEGT. V shed 4 bases and J 3 bases; nucleotides not matched to a gene: 7. The CDR3 is 16 amino acids. The CDR3 DNA sequence: TGTGCCAGCAGTGTAGTGACTAGCGGGAGTTTCTACGAGCAGTACTTC. As protein: CASSVVTSGSFYEQYF.

This chain uses TRBV7-2 with TRBJ2-7; TRBD2 matches 9 bases. The germline V gene encodes CDR1 SGHTA and CDR2 FQGNSA. The CDR3 loop spans 14 amino acids. With V trimmed by 4 bases and J by 4 bases, 5 bases remained unmatched. This chain's CDR3 is CASSYKRGVYEQYF. For the CDR3, the DNA is TGTGCCAGCAGCTACAAGCGGGGGGTGTACGAGCAGTACTTC.

V and J are TRBV19 and TRBJ2-1; D is tentatively TRBD1 or TRBD2 (5 bases each). This CDR3 has 14 amino acids. Germline CDR1 reads LNHDA; CDR2 reads SQIVND (reference sequence). Trimming cost V 10 bases and J 6 bases, with 19 bases left between them. The CDR3 spells CATRSRGGVNEQFF. The CDR3 nucleotides are TGTGCCACCAGATCGAGGGGTGGCGTCAATGAGCAGTTCTTC.

The chain recombines TRBV5-4 with TRBJ2-5; 10 nucleotides match TRBD2. The germline V gene has CDR1 SGHNT and CDR2 YYREEE (reference sequence). The CDR3 contains 15 residues. V shed 0 bases and J 6 bases; nucleotides not matched to a gene: 5. The CDR3 DNA reads as TGTGCCAGCAGCTTGGAGGCTAGCGGGAGTCAGACCCAGTACTTC. It translates to CASSLEASGSQTQYF.

In the case of this clone: The sample has other DNA sequences that encode this CDR3 too. The genes are TRBV10-2 and TRBJ2-3, with 9 bases matching TRBD2. This CDR3 is 16 amino acids long. From germline, CDR1 is WSHSY and CDR2 SAAADI. V trimming: 5 bases; J trimming: 4 bases; junction bases outside the gene matches: 10. The CDR3 region has the DNA TGCGCCAGCAGTTATCTAGCGGGGCTAACAGCAGATACGCAGTATTTT. Its protein product is CASSYLAGLTADTQYF.

The V call is TRBV4-1, the J call TRBJ2-7, with D perhaps TRBD1 (5 bases). Germline V CDR1 and CDR2: MGHRA, YSYEKL. Trimming left V 2 bases short and J 1 base short, with 6 bases between. The CDR3 consists of 13 residues. DNA of the CDR3: TGCGCCAGCAGCCAACAGGGTTCCTACGAGCAGTACTTC. This encodes CASSQQGSYEQYF.

The chain links TRBV6-5 to TRBJ2-1; 9 nucleotides match TRBD2. CDR1 MNHEY and CDR2 SVGAGI come from the germline V gene. The CDR3 is 15 residues long. The J segment lost 6 bases and the V segment lost 10 bases, leaving 13 bases of the junction unmatched. CDR3 bases: TGTGCCACCAGCATAGCGGGAGTCGATCTCAATGAGCAGTTCTTC. It specifies CATSIAGVDLNEQFF.

The genes are TRBV25-1 and TRBJ1-6, with 7 nucleotides matching TRBD1. The CDR3 length is 17 residues. J was trimmed by 4 bases and V by 4 bases; bases with no gene match: 10. In germline, CDR1 is MGHDK, CDR2 SYGVNS. Written as DNA, the CDR3 is TGTGCCAGCAGTGGGCCCGGGACAGTAGCTTATAATTCACCCCTCCACTTT. Its protein is CASSGPGTVAYNSPLHF.

The genes are TRBV27 and TRBJ1-1; 7 bases are shared with TRBD1. The length of the CDR3 is 14 residues. CDR1 and CDR2 from the germline V gene are MNHEY and SMNVEV (reference sequence). After removal of 4 bases from V and 6 bases from J, the junction contained 8 bases not matched to a gene. This chain's CDR3 is CASSWSTGSAEAFF. The DNA for the CDR3 is TGTGCCAGCAGTTGGTCGACAGGGAGTGCTGAAGCTTTCTTT.

The chain is built from TRBV5-6 and TRBJ2-3; TRBD1 is a possible D gene (5 bases). Germline V gene sequence: CDR1 SGHDT, CDR2 YYEEEE. The CDR3 is 15 amino acids. V lost 0 bases and J 2 bases, leaving 10 bases between the germline ends. CDR3 in DNA: TGTGCCAGCAGCTTGGGACAGAAACCCACAGATACGCAGTATTTT. Translated, it gives CASSLGQKPTDTQYF. Supplemented by reference TRBV5-6 and TRBJ2-3, the full variable domain reads DAGVTQSPTHLIKTRGQQVTLRCSPKSGHDTVSWYQQALGQGPQFIFQYYEEEERQRGNFPDRFSGHQFPNYSSELNVNALLLGDSALYLCASSLGQKPTDTQYFGPGTRLTVL.

The genes are TRBV10-3 and TRBJ1-6; the match to TRBD1 covers 10 bases. V trimming: 6 bases; J trimming: 10 bases; junction bases outside the gene matches: 3. CDR3 length: 13 amino acids. Germline V CDR1 and CDR2: ENHRY, SYGVKD. Written as DNA, the CDR3 is TGTGCCATCAGAGGGACAGGGGAGTCACCCCTCCACTTT. Protein: CAIRGTGESPLHF.

Comment on this clone: This CDR3 is also generated by other DNA sequences in the sample. V gene TRBV30 combines with J gene TRBJ1-5; D unclear. The V gene's germline CDR1 is GTSNPN and CDR2 SVGIG (reference sequence). V was shortened by 0 bases and J by 1 base, with 10 bases between the two germline ends. This CDR3 has 15 amino acids. For the CDR3, the DNA is TGTGCCTGGAGTGTACGCGGCCTGAGCAATCAGCCCCAGCATTTT. Its protein is CAWSVRGLSNQPQHF. The complete variable domain, with remaining parts taken from reference TRBV30 and TRBJ1-5, reads SQTIHQWPATLVQPVGSPLSLECTVEGTSNPNLYWYRQAAGRGLQLLFYSVGIGQISSEVPQNLSASRPQDRQFILSSKKLLLSDSGFYLCAWSVRGLSNQPQHFGDGTRLSIL.

Only one count was recorded for this clone. The J gene is TRBJ1-5, the V gene TRBV6-5; no reliable D call. This CDR3 is 13 amino acids long. Between the trimmed V and J ends, which lost 8 bases and 4 bases, there was a span of 12 bases. Germline V gives CDR1 MNHEY, CDR2 SVGAGI. The CDR3 DNA reads TGTGCCAGCGGGCGAGACGTTAATCAGCCCCAGCATTTT. As protein: CASGRDVNQPQHF.

CDR3 sequence (DNA): TGTGCCGGGAACAGGGGGCTCTATAATTCACCCCTCCACTTT. It is translated as CAGNRGLYNSPLHF. V gene TRBV30 combines with J gene TRBJ1-6; 9 nucleotides match TRBD1. CDR3 length: 14 amino acids. Germline CDR1 is GTSNPN and CDR2 is SVGIG (reference sequence). V gave up 8 bases and J gave up 3 bases; unmatched junction bases: 5.

The chain recombines TRBV18 with TRBJ1-4; the D is unclear. Germline V gene data show CDR1 as KGHSH and CDR2 as LQKENI. Trimming removed 5 bases from V and 8 bases from J, with 12 bases in between. CDR3 size: 13 residues. The CDR3 bases are TGTGCCAGCTCAGCCCAAACGGAGGAAAAACTGTTTTTT. This encodes CASSAQTEEKLFF.

This chain links TRBV19 with TRBJ1-4; the D is unclear. Germline V gene data show CDR1 as LNHDA and CDR2 as SQIVND (reference sequence). V lost 6 bases to trimming and J lost 8 bases, with 16 bases between them. This CDR3 contains 14 residues. CDR3 coding DNA: TGTGCCAGTAGGACCACCCCCCCGGGGGAAAAACTGTTTTTT. Residues: CASRTTPPGEKLFF.

The chain combines TRBV13 with TRBJ1-1; possible D gene TRBD1, 5 bases. CDR1 and CDR2 from the germline V gene are PRHDT and FYEKMQ (reference sequence). CDR3 length: 17 residues. Trimming cost V 5 bases and J 4 bases, with 23 bases left between them. The CDR3 bases are TGTGCCAGCAGCCAGGCCGGGACGGAGGATCGGGGCACTGAAGCTTTCTTT. Its protein is CASSQAGTEDRGTEAFF.

With respect to this clone: Other DNA sequences from this sample encode an identical CDR3 as well. The V call is TRBV4-3, the J call TRBJ2-3, with 7 positions matching TRBD1. V lost 1 base, J lost 0 bases, and 1 base stayed unmatched. Germline V CDR1 and CDR2: LGHNA, YSLEER. This CDR3 spans 15 amino acids. The CDR3 sequence: CASSQGQGSTDTQYF. In DNA form, the CDR3 reads TGCGCCAGCAGCCAAGGACAGGGTAGCACAGATACGCAGTATTTT.

This rearrangement joins TRBV5-1 to TRBJ2-1; D not certain. Trimming removed 5 bases at V and 0 bases at J, with 15 bases between. CDR3 length: 16 amino acids. Germline V gene sequence: CDR1 SGHRS, CDR2 YFSETQ. The CDR3 reads CASSPLSQASYNEQFF. For the CDR3, the DNA is TGCGCCAGCAGTCCTCTTAGTCAGGCCTCCTACAATGAGCAGTTCTTC.

This clone was recorded a few times. The germline gene is not matched at one end of the junction; a read error may be the cause. The chain employs TRBV5-6 and TRBJ1-1, with D maybe TRBD1 (6 bases). This CDR3 is built from 14 residues. Germline values: CDR1 SGHDT, CDR2 YYEEEE. CDR3 in DNA: TGTGCCAGCGGCTTCGGGGGGCCGGCCACTGAAGCTTTCTTT. Translating gives CASGFGGPATEAFF.

This chain joins TRBV30 and TRBJ1-4; D might be TRBD1 (5 bases). Trimming left V 6 bases short and J 0 bases short, with 14 bases between. Per the germline V gene, CDR1 is GTSNPN and CDR2 is SVGIG (reference sequence). This CDR3 comprises 15 residues. The DNA of the CDR3 is TGTGCCTGTTCGGCGGCGGGGGCAACTAATGAAAAACTGTTTTTT. Protein product: CACSAAGATNEKLFF.

The chain joins TRBV2 to TRBJ2-3; D uncertain. Trimming shortened V by 3 bases and J by 7 bases, and 5 bases separated the two germline ends. The CDR3 runs to 11 residues. CDR1 is SNHLY, CDR2 FYNNEI, per germline. CDR3 sequence (DNA): TGTGCCAGCAGTGAGGGGAATACGCAGTATTTT. As protein: CASSEGNTQYF. The variable domain in full, completed from reference TRBV2 and TRBJ2-3, reads EPEVTQTPSHQVTQMGQEVILRCVPISNHLYFYWYRQILGQKVEFLVSFYNNEISEKSEIFDDQFSVERPDGSNFTLKIRSTKLEDSAMYFCASSEGNTQYFGPGTRLTVL.

V and J are TRBV7-9 and TRBJ2-5; possible D gene TRBD1, 7 bases. Looked up from germline, CDR1 is SEHNR and CDR2 is FQNEAQ (reference sequence). The CDR3 is 14 amino acids. V dropped 1 base and J dropped 5 bases, with 11 bases sitting between them. CDR3 residues: CASSLGRGDETQYF. CDR3 nucleotide sequence: TGTGCCAGCAGCTTAGGCAGGGGGGACGAGACCCAGTACTTC.